What follows describes a single T cell receptor (beta chain). A second roughly 6 to 11 cycle PCR used barcoded and J-beta primers. Using its own MiXCR run on the 5' RACE reads, TCRdb lists one record per CDR3 protein. The sample has 600,000 to 1,000,000 distinct CDR3 sequences, around 25% seen once; the top ten hold approximately 3.7%. This specimen belongs to a study of blood T cells in healthy people across ages. These data were also reused for a study on T cells of mothers and their children.

The receptor was isolated from a boy younger than 18 in good health. The sequenced material came from blood.

CDR3 in DNA: TGTGCCAGTAGTCCCTCCGGGGCACGGGAGCAGTACTTC. Translation: CASSPSGAREQYF. The V gene is TRBV19, the J gene TRBJ2-7; TRBD1 or TRBD2 may be the D gene (5 bases each). The germline V gene has CDR1 LNHDA and CDR2 SQIVND (reference sequence). V shed 5 bases and J shed 7 bases, with 15 bases lying between them. The CDR3 totals 13 residues.